This section outlines one T cell receptor (beta chain) sequence together with its context. The assay was immunoSEQ multiplex PCR, and TCRdb's table has in-frame clones only and misses some. Among 130,000 or so clones listed, approximately 91% were seen once. The data originate from a study of T cell responses to AZD1222 COVID-19 vaccine. The CDR3 totals 14 residues. Germline V CDR1 and CDR2: SQVTM, ANQGSEA. Trimming took off 5 bases at V and 1 base at J, with 11 bases between the two ends. The source of this sequence is an adult who received the AZD1222 COVID-19 vaccine. The specimen was peripheral blood, collected 28 days after the second AZD1222 dose. The chain couples TRBV29-1 to TRBJ2-2, with D possibly being TRBD1 (6 bases). CDR3 residues: CSVLGQLNTGELFF. CDR3 DNA sequence: TGCAGCGTTCTTGGACAGCTGAACACCGGGGAGCTGTTTTTT.